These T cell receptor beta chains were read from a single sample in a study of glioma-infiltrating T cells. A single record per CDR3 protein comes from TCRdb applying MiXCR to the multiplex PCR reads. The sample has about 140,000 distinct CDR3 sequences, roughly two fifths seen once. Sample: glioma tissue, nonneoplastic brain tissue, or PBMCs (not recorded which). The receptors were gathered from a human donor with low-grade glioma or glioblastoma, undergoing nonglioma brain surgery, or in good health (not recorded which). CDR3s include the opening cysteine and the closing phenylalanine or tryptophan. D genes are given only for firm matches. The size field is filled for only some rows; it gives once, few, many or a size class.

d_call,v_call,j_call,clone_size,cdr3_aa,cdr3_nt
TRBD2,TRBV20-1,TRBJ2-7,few,CSAHGLAGGGEQYF,TGCAGTGCTCACGGACTAGCGGGAGGAGGTGAGCAGTACTTC
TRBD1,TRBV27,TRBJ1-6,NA,CASSIQWGQNSPLHF,TGTGCCAGCAGTATTCAATGGGGACAGAATTCACCCCTCCACTTT
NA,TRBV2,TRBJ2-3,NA,CASSGGGGVTDTQYF,TGTGCCAGCAGTGGGGGGGGCGGAGTCACAGATACGCAGTATTTT
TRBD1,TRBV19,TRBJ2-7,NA,CASSVQGAPDSYEQYF,TGTGCCAGTAGCGTACAGGGGGCACCGGACTCCTACGAGCAGTACTTC
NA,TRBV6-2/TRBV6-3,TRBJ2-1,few,CASSLGWGGEQFF,TGTGCCAGCAGTTTGGGTTGGGGCGGCGAGCAGTTCTTC
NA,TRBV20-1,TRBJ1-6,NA,CSARWGSYNSPLHF,TGCAGTGCTAGATGGGGGTCCTATAATTCACCCCTCCACTTT
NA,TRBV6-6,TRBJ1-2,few,CASSYSDRPYGYTF,TGTGCCAGCAGTTACTCCGACAGGCCCTATGGCTACACCTTC
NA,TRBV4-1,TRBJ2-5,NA,CASSQELVTETQYF,TGCGCCAGCAGCCAAGAATTGGTTACGGAGACCCAGTACTTC
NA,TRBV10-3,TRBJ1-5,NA,CAISDGGSNQPQHF,TGTGCCATCAGTGATGGTGGGAGCAATCAGCCCCAGCATTTT
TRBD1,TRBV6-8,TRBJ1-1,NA,CASRAGGRGTEAFF,TGTGCCAGTAGAGCAGGGGGACGGGGCACTGAAGCTTTCTTT
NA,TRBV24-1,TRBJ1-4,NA,CATSKGEKLFF,TGTGCCACCAGTAAAGGGGAAAAACTGTTTTTT
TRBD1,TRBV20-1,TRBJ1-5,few,CSAYSGGSGSSNQPQHF,TGCAGTGCCTATTCAGGGGGAAGCGGATCGAGCAATCAGCCCCAGCATTTT
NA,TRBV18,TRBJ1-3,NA,CASSPGAGNTIYF,TGTGCCAGCTCACCCGGGGCTGGAAACACCATATATTTT
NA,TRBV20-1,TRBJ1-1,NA,CSARGSAGF,TGCAGTGCTAGAGGCTCAGCGGGGTTT
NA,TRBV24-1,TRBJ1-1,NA,CATRNTEAFF,TGTGCCACCCGGAACACTGAAGCTTTCTTT
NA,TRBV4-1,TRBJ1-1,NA,CASSVIPGQHTEAFF,TGCGCCAGCAGTGTGATTCCTGGACAGCACACTGAAGCTTTCTTT
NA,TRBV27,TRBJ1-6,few,CASSLSRGGYSPLHF,TGTGCCAGCAGTTTAAGTAGGGGGGGGTATTCACCCCTCCACTTT
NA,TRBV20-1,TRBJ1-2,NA,CSARDYGYEYGYTF,TGCAGTGCTAGAGATTACGGGTACGAATATGGCTACACCTTC
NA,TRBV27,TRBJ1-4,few,CASSLEGGEKLFF,TGTGCCAGCAGTTTGGAGGGGGGCGAAAAACTGTTTTTT
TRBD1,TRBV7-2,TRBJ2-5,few,CASSPARGRETQYF,TGTGCCAGCAGTCCCGCCAGGGGGCGGGAGACCCAGTACTTC
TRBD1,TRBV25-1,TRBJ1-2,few,CASSEDRALSYGYTF,TGTGCCAGCAGTGAAGACAGGGCCCTCTCCTATGGCTACACCTTC
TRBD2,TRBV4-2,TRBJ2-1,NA,CASSHRLAGGQSSYNEQFF,TGTGCCAGCAGCCACCGACTAGCGGGGGGCCAAAGCTCCTACAATGAGCAGTTCTTC
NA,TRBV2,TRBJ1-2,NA,CASKPTAIYGYTF,TGTGCCAGCAAACCGACAGCCATCTATGGCTACACCTTC
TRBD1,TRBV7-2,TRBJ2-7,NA,CASSLGQVSSYEQYF,TGTGCCAGCAGCTTGGGACAGGTGAGCTCCTACGAGCAGTACTTC
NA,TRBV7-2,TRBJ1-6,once,CARSREVDNNSPLHF,TGTGCCCGCAGCAGGGAGGTTGATAATAATTCACCCCTCCACTTT
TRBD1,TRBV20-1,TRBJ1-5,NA,CSATGQTNQHQHF,TGCAGTGCTACGGGACAGACGAATCAGCACCAGCATTTT
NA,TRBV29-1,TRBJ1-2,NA,CSVSQGANYGYTF,TGCAGCGTTTCACAGGGAGCTAACTATGGCTACACCTTC
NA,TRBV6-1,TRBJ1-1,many,CASRIASTANTEAFF,TGTGCCAGCAGAATAGCCTCCACTGCTAACACTGAAGCTTTCTTT
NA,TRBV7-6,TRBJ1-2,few,CASSLASGFGYTF,TGTGCCAGCAGCTTAGCTTCAGGGTTTGGCTACACCTTC
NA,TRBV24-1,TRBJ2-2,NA,CATSDPRHTNTGELFF,TGTGCCACCAGTGATCCGCGACACACGAACACCGGGGAGCTGTTTTTT
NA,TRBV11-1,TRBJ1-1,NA,CASSLSDAKNTEAFF,TGTGCCAGCAGCTTATCGGACGCGAAGAACACTGAAGCTTTCTTT
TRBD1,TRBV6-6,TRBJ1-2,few,CASSPPKGDRIHGYTF,TGTGCCAGCAGTCCACCCAAAGGGGACAGGATCCATGGCTACACCTTC
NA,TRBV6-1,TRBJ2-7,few,CASSPGGAGSYEQYF,TGTGCCAGCAGCCCCGGGGGCGCGGGGTCCTACGAGCAGTACTTC
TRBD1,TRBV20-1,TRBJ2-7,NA,CSARPRGGRGSYEQYF,TGCAGTGCTAGACCTAGAGGGGGCAGGGGCTCCTACGAGCAGTACTTC
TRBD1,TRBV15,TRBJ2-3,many,CATSPGQGETDTQYF,TGTGCCACCAGCCCAGGACAGGGAGAGACAGATACGCAGTATTTT
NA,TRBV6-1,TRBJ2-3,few,CASSDGAGDTQYF,TGTGCCAGCAGTGATGGGGCTGGAGATACGCAGTATTTT
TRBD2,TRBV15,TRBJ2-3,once,CATSRDLLAEDTQYF,TGTGCCACCAGCAGAGATTTGCTAGCGGAAGATACGCAGTATTTT
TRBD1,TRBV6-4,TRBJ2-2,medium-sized,CASSDSRTGGDTGELFF,TGTGCCAGCAGTGATTCCCGGACAGGGGGAGACACCGGGGAGCTGTTTTTT
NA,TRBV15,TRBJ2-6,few,CATSAGANVLTF,TGTGCCACCAGCGCTGGGGCCAACGTCCTGACTTTC
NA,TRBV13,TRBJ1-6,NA,CASSLRQNSPLHF,TGTGCCAGCAGCCTCAGACAGAATTCACCCCTCCACTTT
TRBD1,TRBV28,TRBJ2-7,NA,CASSSNPGQGNGEQYF,TGTGCCAGCAGTTCCAACCCGGGACAGGGAAACGGCGAGCAGTACTTC
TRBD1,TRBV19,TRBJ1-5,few,CASSILDRFNQPQHF,TGTGCCAGTAGTATACTGGACAGGTTCAATCAGCCCCAGCATTTT
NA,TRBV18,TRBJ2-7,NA,CASSASLDGYEQYF,TGTGCCAGCTCGGCCTCCTTGGACGGCTACGAGCAGTACTTC
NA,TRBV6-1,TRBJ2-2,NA,CASSQYPGGQTGELFF,TGTGCCAGCAGCCAATACCCCGGGGGTCAAACCGGGGAGCTGTTTTTT
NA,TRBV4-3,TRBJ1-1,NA,CASSQDGVPQRMNTEAFF,TGCGCCAGCAGCCAAGATGGTGTACCGCAAAGAATGAACACTGAAGCTTTCTTT
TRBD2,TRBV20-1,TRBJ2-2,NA,CSALTSLNTGELFF,TGCAGTGCCCTGACTAGCTTGAACACCGGGGAGCTGTTTTTT
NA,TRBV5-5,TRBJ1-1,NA,CARSNDWPLGTQAFF,TGTGCCCGCAGCAATGACTGGCCTTTGGGTACTCAAGCTTTCTTT
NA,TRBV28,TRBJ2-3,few,CASSLYPTRDTQYF,TGTGCCAGCAGTTTATATCCGACTAGAGATACGCAGTATTTT
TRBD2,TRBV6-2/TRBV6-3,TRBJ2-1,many,CASSYTLAGGLEQFF,TGTGCCAGCAGTTACACACTAGCGGGAGGCCTGGAGCAGTTCTTC
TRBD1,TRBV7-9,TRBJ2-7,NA,CASSGNRGSYEQYF,TGTGCCAGCAGCGGCAACAGGGGATCCTACGAGCAGTACTTC
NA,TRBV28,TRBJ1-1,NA,CASSLFGINTEAFF,TGTGCCAGCAGTTTATTTGGGATCAACACTGAAGCTTTCTTT
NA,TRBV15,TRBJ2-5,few,CATSRESVKETQYF,TGTGCCACCAGCAGAGAATCCGTAAAAGAGACCCAGTACTTC
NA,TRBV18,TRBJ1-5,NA,CASSPGDNRPQHF,TGTGCCAGCTCACCGGGTGACAATCGGCCCCAGCATTTT
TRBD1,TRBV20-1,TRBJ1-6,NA,CSASNSLGQGYSPLHF,TGCAGTGCTAGCAATTCCCTGGGACAGGGGTATTCACCCCTCCACTTT
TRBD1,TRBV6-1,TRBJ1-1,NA,CASGQGKLNTEAFF,TGTGCCAGCGGACAGGGGAAACTGAACACTGAAGCTTTCTTT